A single sample is the source of the 15 T cell receptor beta chains below, sequenced in a study of shared clonotypes between healthy human individuals. Assay used: immunoSEQ multiplex PCR; TCRdb lists only in-frame clones, some missing. The sample lists roughly 200,000 clones, approximately 61% occurring once. The sequenced material came from memory CD4+ T cells sorted from blood. Subset in this sample: CD45RA-negative fraction. The receptors derive from a man aged 25 to 45 in good health.

The chain combines TRBV18 with TRBJ2-7; maybe TRBD2 (6 bases). CDR3 length: 14 residues. V lost 5 bases to trimming and J lost 2 bases, with 13 bases between them. CDR1 and CDR2 from the germline V gene are KGHSH and LQKENI. The DNA of the CDR3 is TGTGCCAGCTCAGCCGGGACTGATGCCTACGAGCAGTACTTC. Its translation is CASSAGTDAYEQYF.

This sequence joins TRBV21-1 and TRBJ2-1. TRBV21-1 is a recognized pseudogene. The CDR3 has 15 residues. The CDR3 reads CASSKGVGTYNEQFF. CDR3 coding DNA: TGTGCCAGCAGCAAAGGTGTCGGAACCTACAATGAGCAGTTCTTC.

In its sample, this clone was seen many times. This sequence joins TRBV5-1 and TRBJ2-1; D is undetermined. This CDR3 comprises 15 residues. Germline V gene data show CDR1 as SGHRS and CDR2 as YFSETQ. Trimming stripped 0 bases from V and 6 bases from J, with 13 bases between. CDR3 DNA: TGCGCCAGCAGCTTGGGATTGTCCGAATTCAATGAGCAGTTCTTC. Residues: CASSLGLSEFNEQFF.

This clone was seen once. The CDR3 reads CASSLRTGNTYEQYF. CDR3 DNA sequence: TGTGCCAGCAGCTTAAGGACAGGGAATACCTACGAGCAGTACTTC. The V call is TRBV11-3, the J call TRBJ2-7; 8 bases map to TRBD1. V was clipped by 2 bases and J by 2 bases; unmatched bases: 5. CDR1 and CDR2 from the germline V gene are SGHNT and YENEEA. The CDR3 has 15 residues.

This rearrangement joins TRBV5-1 to TRBJ2-1; D is uncertain. The CDR3 runs 14 residues. Trimming removed 0 bases at V and 5 bases at J, with 9 bases between. Germline values: CDR1 SGHRS, CDR2 YFSETQ. CDR3 sequence (DNA): TGCGCCAGCAGCTTGGCCACCCTTAACAATGAGCAGTTCTTC. It specifies CASSLATLNNEQFF.

This chain joins TRBV28 and TRBJ1-2, with a weak D call TRBD1 (5 bases). V shed 2 bases and J shed 0 bases, with 7 bases lying between them. CDR1 and CDR2 from the germline V gene are MDHEN and SYDVKM. There are 14 residues in the CDR3. CDR3 nucleotides: TGTGCCAGCAGTTTACGGGGGGCTAACTATGGCTACACCTTC. This sequence encodes CASSLRGANYGYTF.

In DNA, the CDR3 is TGCGCCAGCAGCTTGCAGGGTGGCTACACCTTC. Translating gives CASSLQGGYTF. The V gene is TRBV5-1, the J gene TRBJ1-2, with D tentatively TRBD1 (5 bases). Trimming left V 1 base short and J 7 bases short, with 5 bases between. CDR3 length equals 11 residues. From germline, CDR1 is SGHRS and CDR2 YFSETQ.

The CDR3 is CASSSTGGATDTQYF. CDR3 nucleotides: TGCGCCAGCAGCTCGACAGGGGGAGCCACAGATACGCAGTATTTT. The rearrangement joins TRBV5-1 to TRBJ2-3; 9 nucleotides align to TRBD1. Unmatched junction bases numbered 4, after V lost 3 bases and J lost 2 bases. CDR1 is SGHRS and CDR2 is YFSETQ in the germline V gene. This CDR3 is 15 amino acids long. The variable domain in full, completed from reference TRBV5-1 and TRBJ2-3, reads KAGVTQTPRYLIKTRGQQVTLSCSPISGHRSVSWYQQTPGQGLQFLFEYFSETQRNKGNFPGRFSGRQFSNSRSEMNVSTLELGDSALYLCASSSTGGATDTQYFGPGTRLTVL.

V is TRBV11-2 and J is TRBJ1-1; D is uncertain. The CDR3 loop spans 15 amino acids. The germline V gene has CDR1 SGHAT and CDR2 FQNNGV. V was pared by 2 bases and J by 0 bases, with 10 bases between. The CDR3 protein is CASSLRAFVNTEAFF. The CDR3 nucleotides are TGTGCCAGCAGCTTAAGGGCATTCGTGAACACTGAAGCTTTCTTT.

The genes are TRBV18 and TRBJ2-7; D might be TRBD2 (7 bases). V was clipped by 2 bases and J by 4 bases, with 12 bases between them. CDR1 is KGHSH, CDR2 LQKENI, per germline. CDR3 length: 14 amino acids. The CDR3 nucleotides are TGTGCCAGCTCACCAGGGGGGGCTAGGTACGAGCAGTACTTC. Residues: CASSPGGARYEQYF.

The V gene is TRBV18, the J gene TRBJ1-1, with D uncertain. This CDR3 has 14 amino acids. V lost 2 bases and J 10 bases, leaving 17 bases between the germline ends. Germline loops: CDR1 KGHSH, CDR2 LQKENI. The CDR3 DNA follows: TGTGCCAGCTCACCAGTTGGAGGTTATGGAGCAGCTTTCTTT. Protein sequence: CASSPVGGYGAAFF.

The chain uses TRBV28 and TRBJ2-3; 13 positions agree with TRBD2. J was trimmed by 5 bases and V by 7 bases; bases with no gene match: 6. The CDR3 is 15 amino acids. Germline V gene sequence: CDR1 MDHEN, CDR2 SYDVKM. The CDR3 DNA reads as TGTGCCAGCATCACTAGCGGGAGGGTCCAAGATACGCAGTATTTT. It yields the protein CASITSGRVQDTQYF.

This clone showed up just once. This chain joins TRBV10-3 and TRBJ2-7; TRBD1 agrees at 8 bases. The CDR3 sequence is 15 residues long. Germline V gene lookup returns CDR1 ENHRY and CDR2 SYGVKD. With V trimmed by 6 bases and J by 2 bases, 9 bases remained unmatched. CDR3 nucleotides: TGTGCCATCAGCGACAGGGGACAAAGACCCTACGAGCAGTACTTC. Translation: CAISDRGQRPYEQYF.

V and J are TRBV9 and TRBJ2-1; 12 bases line up with TRBD2. V lost 0 bases, J lost 7 bases, and 5 bases stayed unmatched. The CDR3 is made up of 16 amino acids. Germline assignment: CDR1 SGDLS and CDR2 YYNGEE. The CDR3 loop is CASSVGLAGDPNEQFF. The CDR3 coding sequence is TGTGCCAGCAGCGTAGGACTAGCGGGGGACCCTAATGAGCAGTTCTTC.

This sequence joins TRBV7-2 and TRBJ2-3; TRBD1 matches at 7 bases. V shed 1 base, J shed 7 bases, and the junction held 5 bases outside the gene matches. The CDR3 loop spans 14 amino acids. Germline CDR1 and CDR2: SGHTA and FQGNSA. CDR3 residues: CASSLGRDSYTQYF. Here the CDR3 DNA reads TGTGCCAGCAGCTTAGGACGGGACAGCTATACGCAGTATTTT.